These 5 T cell receptor beta chains were sequenced from one sample in a study of Ad26.COV2.S vaccination and SARS-CoV-2 variants (dated by TCRdb to about 2021). Library preparation used the immunoSEQ multiplex PCR assay. TCRdb took over this immuneACCESS table, retaining in-frame rearrangements with V and J assigned. Such tables are incomplete; in checked studies, under half of the missing clones stem from an unresolved V gene, and the remainder is unexplained. The sample yields some 330,000 clones; roughly nine tenths were counted once. The ten largest clonotypes hold roughly 6% of the sample. The treatment or condition label for this specimen denotes: roughly 18 received Ad26.COV2.S at low or high dose, single or two shots; about 5 received placebo; per-sample allocation not given. For vaccine and placebo recipients, the sequenced repertoires came from samples collected on day 63 after the first injection.

This specimen was peripheral blood, taken in a trial of Ad26.COV2.S vaccine versus placebo. The receptors come from a person aged 18-60 years who received the Ad26.COV2.S COVID-19 vaccine or a placebo.

This rearrangement joins TRBV4-1 to TRBJ1-1; TRBD1 might be the D (6 bases). Germline V gives CDR1 MGHRA, CDR2 YSYEKL. This CDR3 comprises 19 residues. Deletions cut 0 bases from V and 4 bases from J, with 24 bases between. This chain's CDR3 is CASSQEDNTLQGMGTEAFF. CDR3 nucleotides: TGCGCCAGCAGCCAAGAGGACAACACCTTACAGGGAATGGGCACTGAAGCTTTCTTT.

This clone was seen more than once but under ten times. The chain combines TRBV5-6 with TRBJ1-6; no firm D call. Between the trimmed V and J ends, which lost 4 bases and 7 bases, there was a span of 9 bases. Germline V lookup: CDR1 SGHDT, CDR2 YYEEEE. The CDR3 covers 13 residues. The CDR3 sequence: CASSRDTNSPLHF. CDR3 nucleotide sequence: TGTGCCAGCAGCAGGGATACAAATTCACCCCTCCACTTT. The whole variable domain, remainder taken from reference TRBV5-6 and TRBJ1-6, is DAGVTQSPTHLIKTRGQQVTLRCSPKSGHDTVSWYQQALGQGPQFIFQYYEEEERQRGNFPDRFSGHQFPNYSSELNVNALLLGDSALYLCASSRDTNSPLHFGNGTRLTVT.

This chain links TRBV27 with TRBJ2-5, with 11 bases identical to TRBD1. Germline V gene sequence: CDR1 MNHEY, CDR2 SMNVEV (reference sequence). CDR3 length: 14 residues. V trimming: 6 bases; J trimming: 5 bases; junction bases outside the gene matches: 5. The CDR3 DNA is TGTGCCAGCAGGACGGGACAGGGGGTCGAGACCCAGTACTTC. It is translated as CASRTGQGVETQYF.

Here the CDR3 DNA reads TGTGCCAGCAGTGAATGGGCGGCGAACTACGAGCAGTACGTC. Its translation: CASSEWAANYEQYV. The chain links TRBV6-1 to TRBJ2-7, with unresolved D. Germline lookup yields CDR1 MNHNS and CDR2 SASEGT. Trimming pared 2 bases from V and 3 bases from J, leaving 11 bases between. CDR3 size: 14 residues.

This chain connects TRBV19 to TRBJ2-2; 11 bases match TRBD2. Unmatched junction bases numbered 8, after V lost 6 bases and J lost 5 bases. The CDR3 length is 16 residues. Per germline, CDR1 LNHDA and CDR2 SQIVND (reference sequence). The DNA for the CDR3 is TGTGCCAGTAGCCTTGGGACTAGCGGATGGACCGGGGAGCTGTTTTTT. Protein sequence: CASSLGTSGWTGELFF.